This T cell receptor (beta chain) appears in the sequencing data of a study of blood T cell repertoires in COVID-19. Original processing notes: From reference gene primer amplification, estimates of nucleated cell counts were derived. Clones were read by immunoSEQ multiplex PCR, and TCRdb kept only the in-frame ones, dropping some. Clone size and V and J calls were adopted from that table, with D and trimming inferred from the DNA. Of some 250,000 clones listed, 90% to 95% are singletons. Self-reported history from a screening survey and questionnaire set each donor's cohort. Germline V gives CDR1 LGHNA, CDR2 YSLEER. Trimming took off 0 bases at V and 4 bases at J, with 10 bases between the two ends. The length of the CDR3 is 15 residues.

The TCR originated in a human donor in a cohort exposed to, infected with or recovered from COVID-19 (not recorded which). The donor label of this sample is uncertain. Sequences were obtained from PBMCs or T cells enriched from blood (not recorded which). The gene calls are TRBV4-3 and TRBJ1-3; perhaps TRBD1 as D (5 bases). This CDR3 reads CASSQDGEGGNTIYF. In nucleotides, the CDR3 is TGCGCCAGCAGCCAAGATGGGGAGGGGGGAAACACCATATATTTT.